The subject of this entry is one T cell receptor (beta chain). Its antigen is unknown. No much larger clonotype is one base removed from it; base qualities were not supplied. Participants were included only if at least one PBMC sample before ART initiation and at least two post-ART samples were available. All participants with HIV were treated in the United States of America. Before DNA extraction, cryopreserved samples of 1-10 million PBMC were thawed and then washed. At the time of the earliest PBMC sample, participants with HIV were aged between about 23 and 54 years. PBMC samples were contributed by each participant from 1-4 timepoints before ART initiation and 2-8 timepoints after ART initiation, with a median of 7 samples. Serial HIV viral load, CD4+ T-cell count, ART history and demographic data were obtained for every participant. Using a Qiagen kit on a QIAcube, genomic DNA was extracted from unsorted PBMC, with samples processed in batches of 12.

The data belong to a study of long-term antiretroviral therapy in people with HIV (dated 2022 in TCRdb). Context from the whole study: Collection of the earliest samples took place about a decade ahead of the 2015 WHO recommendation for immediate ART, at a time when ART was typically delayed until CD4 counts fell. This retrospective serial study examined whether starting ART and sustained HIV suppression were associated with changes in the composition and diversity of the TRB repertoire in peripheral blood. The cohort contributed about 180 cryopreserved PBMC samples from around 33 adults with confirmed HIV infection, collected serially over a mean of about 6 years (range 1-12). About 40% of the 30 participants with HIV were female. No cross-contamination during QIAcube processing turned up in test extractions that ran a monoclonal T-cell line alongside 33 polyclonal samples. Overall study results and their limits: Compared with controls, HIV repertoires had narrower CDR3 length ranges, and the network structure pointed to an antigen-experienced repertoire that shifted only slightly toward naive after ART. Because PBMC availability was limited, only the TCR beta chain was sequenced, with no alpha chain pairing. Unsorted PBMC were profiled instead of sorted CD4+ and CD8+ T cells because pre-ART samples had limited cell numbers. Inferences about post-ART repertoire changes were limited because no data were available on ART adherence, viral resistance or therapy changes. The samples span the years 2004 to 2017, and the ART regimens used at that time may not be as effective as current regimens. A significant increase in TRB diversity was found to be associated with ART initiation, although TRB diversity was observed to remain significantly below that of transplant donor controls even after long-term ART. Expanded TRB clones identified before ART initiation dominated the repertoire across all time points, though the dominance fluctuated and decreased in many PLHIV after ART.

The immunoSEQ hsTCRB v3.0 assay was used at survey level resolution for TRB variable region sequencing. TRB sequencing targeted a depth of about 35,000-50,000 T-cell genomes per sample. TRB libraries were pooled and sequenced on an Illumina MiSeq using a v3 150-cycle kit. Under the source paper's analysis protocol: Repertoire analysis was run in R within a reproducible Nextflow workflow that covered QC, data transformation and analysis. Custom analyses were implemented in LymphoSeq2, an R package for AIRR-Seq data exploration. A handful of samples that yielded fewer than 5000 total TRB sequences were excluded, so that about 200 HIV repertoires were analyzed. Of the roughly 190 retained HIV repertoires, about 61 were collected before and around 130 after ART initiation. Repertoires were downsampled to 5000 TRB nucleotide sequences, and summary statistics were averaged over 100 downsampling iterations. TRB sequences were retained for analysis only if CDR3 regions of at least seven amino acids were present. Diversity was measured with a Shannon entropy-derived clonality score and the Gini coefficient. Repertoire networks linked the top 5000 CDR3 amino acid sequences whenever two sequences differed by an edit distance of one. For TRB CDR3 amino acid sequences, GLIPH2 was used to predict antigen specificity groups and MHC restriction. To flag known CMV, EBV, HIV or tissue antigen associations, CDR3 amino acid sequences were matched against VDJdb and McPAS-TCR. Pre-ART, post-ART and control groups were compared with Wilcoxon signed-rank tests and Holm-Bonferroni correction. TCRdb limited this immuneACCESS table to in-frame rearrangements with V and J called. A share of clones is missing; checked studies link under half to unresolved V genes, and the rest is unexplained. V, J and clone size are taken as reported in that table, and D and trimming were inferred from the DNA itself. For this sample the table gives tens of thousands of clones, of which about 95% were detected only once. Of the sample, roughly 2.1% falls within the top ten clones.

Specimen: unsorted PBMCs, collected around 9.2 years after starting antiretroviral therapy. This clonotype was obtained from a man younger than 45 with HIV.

The CDR3 amino acid sequence is: CASSNRDRGDNQPQHF. The nucleotide sequence reads TGTGCCAGTAGTAACCGGGACAGGGGGGACAATCAGCCCCAGCATTTT. Rearrangement joined TRBV19 to TRBJ1-5, and TRBD1 aligns with 11 junction nucleotides. The germline V gene encodes CDR1 LNHDA and CDR2 SQIVND (reference sequence). V and J are trimmed by 4 bases and 3 bases, and the gene matches miss 5 bases of the junction. Reading from cysteine to phenylalanine, the CDR3 counts 16 amino acids. Only CDR3 DNA is held: 48 bases, read in frame from base 1.